This TCR beta chain was recorded in a study of long-term antiretroviral therapy in people with HIV. Details on this clone: Its matching antigen is unknown.

Findings and limits, study-wide: Controls had broader CDR3 length ranges than HIV repertoires did.

Survey-level resolution applied to immunoSEQ assay v3.0. TCRdb's copy holds only in-frame clones and misses some; the assay was immunoSEQ multiplex PCR. The sample records around 22,000 clones, over 80% being singletons. This sequence was found in a man aged 30 to 45 with HIV. Material: unsorted PBMCs, obtained around 4.2 years after starting antiretroviral therapy.

CDR3 region: CASSERPGIYGYTF. CDR3 sequence (DNA): TGTGCCAGCAGTGAAAGACCCGGGATCTATGGCTACACCTTC. This chain joins TRBV2 and TRBJ1-2; D is undetermined. Germline assignment: CDR1 SNHLY and CDR2 FYNNEI. The CDR3 sequence is 14 residues long. V lost 2 bases to trimming and J lost 4 bases, with 11 bases between them.